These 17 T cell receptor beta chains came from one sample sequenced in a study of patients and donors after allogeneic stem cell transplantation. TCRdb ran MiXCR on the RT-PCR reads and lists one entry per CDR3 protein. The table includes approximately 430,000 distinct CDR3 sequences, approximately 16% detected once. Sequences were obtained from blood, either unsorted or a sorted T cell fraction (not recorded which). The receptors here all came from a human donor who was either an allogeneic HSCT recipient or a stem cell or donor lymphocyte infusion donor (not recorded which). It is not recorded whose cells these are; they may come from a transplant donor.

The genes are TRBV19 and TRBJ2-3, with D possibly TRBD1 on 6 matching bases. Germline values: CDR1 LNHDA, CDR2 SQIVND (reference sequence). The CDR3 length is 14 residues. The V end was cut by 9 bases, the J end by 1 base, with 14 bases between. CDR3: CASRGDWGTDTQYF. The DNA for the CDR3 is TGTGCCAGCAGGGGTGACTGGGGCACAGATACGCAGTATTTT.

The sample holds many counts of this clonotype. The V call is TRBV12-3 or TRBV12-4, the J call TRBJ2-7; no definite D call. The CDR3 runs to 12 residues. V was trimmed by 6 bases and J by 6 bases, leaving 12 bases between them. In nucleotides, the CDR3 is TGTGCCAGCAGCTTTAGTGGGCGCGAGCAGTACTTC. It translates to CASSFSGREQYF.

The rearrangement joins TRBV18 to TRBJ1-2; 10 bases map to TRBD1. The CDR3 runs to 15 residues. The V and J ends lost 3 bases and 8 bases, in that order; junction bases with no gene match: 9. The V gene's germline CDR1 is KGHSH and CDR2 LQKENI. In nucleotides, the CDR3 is TGTGCCAGCTCACCCCTTGGGACAGGGGATCTCGGCTACACCTTC. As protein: CASSPLGTGDLGYTF.

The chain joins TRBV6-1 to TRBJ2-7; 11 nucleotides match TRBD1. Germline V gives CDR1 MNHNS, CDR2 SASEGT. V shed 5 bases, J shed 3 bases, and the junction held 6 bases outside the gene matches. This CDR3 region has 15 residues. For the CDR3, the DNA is TGTGCCAGCAGTCTACGTGGGACAGGGGGCTACGAGCAGTACTTC. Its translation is CASSLRGTGGYEQYF.

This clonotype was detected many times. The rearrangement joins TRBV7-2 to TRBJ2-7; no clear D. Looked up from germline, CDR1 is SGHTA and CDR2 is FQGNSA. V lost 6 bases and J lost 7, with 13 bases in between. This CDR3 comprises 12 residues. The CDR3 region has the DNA TGTGCCAGCAGTCCAGAAGGATGGGAGCAGTACTTC. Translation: CASSPEGWEQYF.

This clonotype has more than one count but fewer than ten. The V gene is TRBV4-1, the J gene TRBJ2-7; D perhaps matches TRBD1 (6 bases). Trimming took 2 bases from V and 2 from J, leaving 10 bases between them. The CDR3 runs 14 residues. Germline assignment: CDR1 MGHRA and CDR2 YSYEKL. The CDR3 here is CASSQSQGTYEQYF. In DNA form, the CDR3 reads TGCGCCAGCAGCCAAAGTCAGGGGACCTACGAGCAGTACTTC.

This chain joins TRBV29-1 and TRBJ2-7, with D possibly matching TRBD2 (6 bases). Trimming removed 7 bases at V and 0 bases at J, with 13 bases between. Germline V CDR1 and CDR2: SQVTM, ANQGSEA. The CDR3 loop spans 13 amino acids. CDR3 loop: CSGTGGTSYEQYF. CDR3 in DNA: TGCAGCGGTACCGGGGGAACCTCCTACGAGCAGTACTTC.

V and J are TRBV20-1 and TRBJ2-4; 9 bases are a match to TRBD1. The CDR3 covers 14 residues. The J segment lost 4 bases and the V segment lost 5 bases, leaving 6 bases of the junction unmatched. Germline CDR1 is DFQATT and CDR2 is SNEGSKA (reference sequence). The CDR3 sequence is CSASPGTGKNIQYF. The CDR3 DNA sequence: TGCAGTGCTTCTCCCGGGACAGGGAAAAACATTCAGTACTTC.

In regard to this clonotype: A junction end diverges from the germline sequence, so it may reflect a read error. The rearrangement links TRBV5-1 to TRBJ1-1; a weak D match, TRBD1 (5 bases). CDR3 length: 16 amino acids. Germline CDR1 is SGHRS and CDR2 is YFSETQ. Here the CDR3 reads CACSLFDVGRSTEAFF. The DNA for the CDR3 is TGCGCCTGCAGCTTGTTTGACGTGGGGCGGTCCACTGAAGCTTTCTTT.

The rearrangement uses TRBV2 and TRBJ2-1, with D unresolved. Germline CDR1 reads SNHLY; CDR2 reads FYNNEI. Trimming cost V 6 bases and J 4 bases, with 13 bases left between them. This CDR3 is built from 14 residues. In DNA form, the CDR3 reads TGTGCCAGCAGGGCTGGTGGCCGTTACAATGAGCAGTTCTTC. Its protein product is CASRAGGRYNEQFF.

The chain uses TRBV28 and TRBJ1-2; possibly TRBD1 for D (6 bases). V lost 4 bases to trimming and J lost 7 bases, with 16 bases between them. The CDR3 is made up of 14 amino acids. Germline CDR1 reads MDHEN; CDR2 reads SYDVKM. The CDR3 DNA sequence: TGTGCCAGCAGTTCGGCAGGGGAGTTCGGTGGCTACACCTTC. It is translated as CASSSAGEFGGYTF.

CDR3 DNA sequence: TGCAGTGCTAGAGAAGACGGTTACCAGCCCCAGCATTTT. This sequence encodes CSAREDGYQPQHF. This rearrangement joins TRBV20-1 to TRBJ1-5; D call uncertain. V gave up 0 bases and J gave up 7 bases, with 10 bases separating them. CDR1 and CDR2 from the germline V gene are DFQATT and SNEGSKA (reference sequence). The CDR3 has 13 residues.

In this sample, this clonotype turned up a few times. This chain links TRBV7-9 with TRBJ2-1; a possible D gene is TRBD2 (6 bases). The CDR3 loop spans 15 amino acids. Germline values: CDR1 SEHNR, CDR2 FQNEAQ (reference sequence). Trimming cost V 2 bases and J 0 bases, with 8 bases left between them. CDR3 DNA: TGTGCCAGCAGCTTACGCGGGGTCTCCTACAATGAGCAGTTCTTC. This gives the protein CASSLRGVSYNEQFF.

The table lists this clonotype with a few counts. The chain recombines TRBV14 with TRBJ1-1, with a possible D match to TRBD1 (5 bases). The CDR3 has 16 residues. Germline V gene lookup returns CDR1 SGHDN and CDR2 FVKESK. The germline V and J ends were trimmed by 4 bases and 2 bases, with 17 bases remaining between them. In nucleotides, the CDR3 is TGTGCCAGCAGCCCCCCCAAAGGGACGGTTAACACTGAAGCTTTCTTT. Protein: CASSPPKGTVNTEAFF.

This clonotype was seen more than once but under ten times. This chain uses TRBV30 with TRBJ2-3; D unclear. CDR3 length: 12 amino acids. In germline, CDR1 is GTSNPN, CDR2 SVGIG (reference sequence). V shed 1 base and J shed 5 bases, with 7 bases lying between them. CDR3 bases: TGTGCCTGGAGTGCTTTGAGAGATACGCAGTATTTT. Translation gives CAWSALRDTQYF.

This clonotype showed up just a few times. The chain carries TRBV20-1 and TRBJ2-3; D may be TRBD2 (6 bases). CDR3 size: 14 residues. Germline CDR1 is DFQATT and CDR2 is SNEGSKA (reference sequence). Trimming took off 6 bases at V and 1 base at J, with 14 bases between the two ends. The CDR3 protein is CSASSSARTDTQYF. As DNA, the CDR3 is TGCAGTGCCTCATCTAGCGCCCGCACAGATACGCAGTATTTT.

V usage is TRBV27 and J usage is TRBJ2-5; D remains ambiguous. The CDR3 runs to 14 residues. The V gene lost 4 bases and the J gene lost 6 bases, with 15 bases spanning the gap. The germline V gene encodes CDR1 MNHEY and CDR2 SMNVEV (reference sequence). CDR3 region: CASSSPRASKTQYF. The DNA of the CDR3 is TGTGCCAGCAGTTCCCCACGGGCCTCGAAGACCCAGTACTTC.